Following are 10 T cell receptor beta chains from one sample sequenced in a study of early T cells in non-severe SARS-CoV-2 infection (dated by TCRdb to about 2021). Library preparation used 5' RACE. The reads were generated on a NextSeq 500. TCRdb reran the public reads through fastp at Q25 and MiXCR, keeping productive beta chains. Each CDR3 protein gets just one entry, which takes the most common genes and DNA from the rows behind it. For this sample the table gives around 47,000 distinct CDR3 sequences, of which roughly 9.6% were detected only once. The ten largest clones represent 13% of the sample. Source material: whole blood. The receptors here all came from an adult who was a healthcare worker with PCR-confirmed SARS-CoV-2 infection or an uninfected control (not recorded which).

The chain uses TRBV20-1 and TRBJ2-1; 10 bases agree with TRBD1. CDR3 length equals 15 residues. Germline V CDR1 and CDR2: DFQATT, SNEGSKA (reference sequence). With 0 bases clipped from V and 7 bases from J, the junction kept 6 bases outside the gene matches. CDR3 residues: CSARDRQGARNEQFF. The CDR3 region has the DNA TGCAGTGCTAGAGATCGACAGGGGGCGAGGAATGAGCAGTTCTTC.

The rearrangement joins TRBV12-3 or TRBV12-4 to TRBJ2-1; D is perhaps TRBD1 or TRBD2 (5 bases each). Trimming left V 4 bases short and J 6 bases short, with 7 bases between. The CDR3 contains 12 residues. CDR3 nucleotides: TGTGCCAGCAGTTATGGGGGCAATGAGCAGTTCTTC. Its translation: CASSYGGNEQFF.

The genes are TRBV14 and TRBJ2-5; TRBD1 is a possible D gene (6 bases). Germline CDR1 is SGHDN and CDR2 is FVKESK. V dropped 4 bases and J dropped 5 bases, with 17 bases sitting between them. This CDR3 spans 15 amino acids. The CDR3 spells CASSPNAGTTETQYF. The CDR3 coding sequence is TGTGCCAGCAGCCCCAACGCCGGGACAACGGAGACCCAGTACTTC. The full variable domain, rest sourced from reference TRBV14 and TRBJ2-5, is EAGVTQFPSHSVIEKGQTVTLRCDPISGHDNLYWYRRVMGKEIKFLLHFVKESKQDESGMPNNRFLAERTGGTYSTLKVQPAELEDSGVYFCASSPNAGTTETQYFGPGTRLLVL.

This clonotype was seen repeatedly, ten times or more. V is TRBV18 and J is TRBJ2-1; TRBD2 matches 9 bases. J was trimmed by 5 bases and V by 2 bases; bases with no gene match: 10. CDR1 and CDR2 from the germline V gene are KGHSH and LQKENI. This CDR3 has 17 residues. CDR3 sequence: CASSPTGQGLAHNEQFF. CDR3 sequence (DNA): TGTGCCAGCTCACCAACCGGCCAGGGACTAGCCCACAATGAGCAGTTCTTC.

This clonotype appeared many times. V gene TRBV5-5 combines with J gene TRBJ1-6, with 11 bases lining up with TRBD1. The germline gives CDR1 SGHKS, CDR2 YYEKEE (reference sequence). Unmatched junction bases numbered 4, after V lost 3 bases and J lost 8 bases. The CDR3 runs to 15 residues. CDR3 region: CASSSGTGGDSPLHF. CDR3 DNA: TGTGCCAGCAGCTCCGGGACAGGGGGAGATTCACCCCTCCACTTT.

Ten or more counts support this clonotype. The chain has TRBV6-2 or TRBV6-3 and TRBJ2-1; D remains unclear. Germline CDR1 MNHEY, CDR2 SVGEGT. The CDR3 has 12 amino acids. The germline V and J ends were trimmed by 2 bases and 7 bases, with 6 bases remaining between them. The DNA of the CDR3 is TGTGCCAGCAGTTACCGGTATAATGAGCAGTTCTTC. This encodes CASSYRYNEQFF.

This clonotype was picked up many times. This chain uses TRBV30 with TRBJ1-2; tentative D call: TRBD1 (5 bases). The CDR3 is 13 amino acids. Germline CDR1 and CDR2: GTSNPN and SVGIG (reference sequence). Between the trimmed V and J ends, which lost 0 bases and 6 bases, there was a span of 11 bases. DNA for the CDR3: TGTGCCTGGAGTGTACTCGGGACTAATGGCTACACCTTC. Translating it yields CAWSVLGTNGYTF. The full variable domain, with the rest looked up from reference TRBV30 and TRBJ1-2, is SQTIHQWPATLVQPVGSPLSLECTVEGTSNPNLYWYRQAAGRGLQLLFYSVGIGQISSEVPQNLSASRPQDRQFILSSKKLLLSDSGFYLCAWSVLGTNGYTFGSGTRLTVV.

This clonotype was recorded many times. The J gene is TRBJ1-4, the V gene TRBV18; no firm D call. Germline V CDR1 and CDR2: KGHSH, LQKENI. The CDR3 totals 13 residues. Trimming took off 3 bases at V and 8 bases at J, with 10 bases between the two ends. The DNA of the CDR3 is TGTGCCAGCTCACCTAAGGCCGGAGAAAAACTGTTTTTT. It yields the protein CASSPKAGEKLFF.

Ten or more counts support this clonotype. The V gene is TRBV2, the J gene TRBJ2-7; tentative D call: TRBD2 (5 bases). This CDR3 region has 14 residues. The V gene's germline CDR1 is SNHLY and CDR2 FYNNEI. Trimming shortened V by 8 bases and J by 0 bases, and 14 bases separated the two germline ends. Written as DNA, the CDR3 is TGTGCCAGCCGACCGACTACCAGCTCCTACGAGCAGTACTTC. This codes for CASRPTTSSYEQYF. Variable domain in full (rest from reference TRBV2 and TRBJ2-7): EPEVTQTPSHQVTQMGQEVILRCVPISNHLYFYWYRQILGQKVEFLVSFYNNEISEKSEIFDDQFSVERPDGSNFTLKIRSTKLEDSAMYFCASRPTTSSYEQYFGPGTRLTVT.

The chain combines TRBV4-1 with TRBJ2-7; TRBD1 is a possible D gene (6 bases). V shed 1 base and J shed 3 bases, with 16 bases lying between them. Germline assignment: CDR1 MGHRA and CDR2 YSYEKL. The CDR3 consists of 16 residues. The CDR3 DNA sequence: TGCGCCAGCAGCCAAGGCCCCCGGGACAACCACTACGAGCAGTACTTC. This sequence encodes CASSQGPRDNHYEQYF.